These T cell receptor beta chains were read from a single sample in a study of T cell clones after liver transplantation. Method: immunoSEQ multiplex PCR; TCRdb's copy keeps in-frame clones and lacks some. Counted here are 55,000 to 75,000 clones, 70% occurring once; the ten biggest clones make up over 2.5%. The sample in question was CD4+ T cells from blood, obtained at the roughly 16-month timepoint. These receptor sequences come from a human patient who received a liver transplant. Some T cells may be the graft donor's. Both conserved end residues are part of each CDR3. Fields, in order: D gene, V gene, J gene, clone size, CDR3 length, CDR3 protein, CDR3 DNA. The D gene is left open where the match is weak. Only some rows state a clone size, as once, few, many or a class for expanded clones.

NA	TRBV7-9	TRBJ1-2	NA	13	CASNEGRGAGYTF	TGTGCCAGCAACGAAGGTCGGGGGGCTGGCTACACCTTC
NA	TRBV11-2	TRBJ2-5	NA	16	CASSLEGTVQDRTQYF	TGTGCCAGCAGCTTAGAGGGGACGGTACAAGATCGGACCCAGTACTTC
NA	TRBV27	TRBJ1-2	NA	15	CASSQGTARSFGYTF	TGTGCCAGCAGCCAAGGGACGGCGAGGTCGTTTGGCTACACCTTC
TRBD2	TRBV10-3	TRBJ2-3	NA	18	CAISHGGGLESSTDTQYF	TGTGCCATCAGCCATGGGGGGGGACTAGAATCTAGCACAGATACGCAGTATTTT
NA	TRBV7-2	TRBJ2-4	NA	13	CASSLVLQNIQYF	TGTGCCAGCAGCTTAGTTCTTCAAAACATTCAGTACTTC
TRBD1	TRBV5-1	TRBJ2-7	NA	17	CASSLEPSGQFFYEQYF	TGCGCCAGCAGCTTGGAGCCCTCGGGACAGTTTTTCTACGAGCAGTACTTC
NA	TRBV5-1	TRBJ1-2	NA	14	CASSLAGDNYGYTF	TGCGCCAGCAGCTTGGCCGGAGATAACTATGGCTACACCTTC
NA	TRBV14	TRBJ2-5	NA	12	CASSQNGETQYF	TGTGCCAGCAGCCAAAATGGGGAGACCCAGTACTTC
NA	TRBV7-2	TRBJ2-2	NA	18	CASSLQGPSVSSSGELFF	TGTGCCAGCAGCTTACAGGGCCCCTCAGTGTCCTCCAGCGGGGAGCTGTTTTTT
TRBD2	TRBV6-1	TRBJ2-3	few	17	CASSEYLAGGRGETQYF	TGTGCCAGCAGTGAATACCTAGCGGGGGGCCGGGGTGAGACGCAGTATTTT
TRBD1	TRBV28	TRBJ1-5	NA	18	CASNSGTGGVRSNQPQHF	TGTGCCAGCAACTCCGGGACAGGGGGCGTTCGTAGCAATCAGCCCCAGCATTTT
NA	TRBV15	TRBJ2-3	NA	15	CATSRAGEYTDTQYF	TGTGCCACCAGCAGAGCGGGGGAATACACAGATACGCAGTATTTT
TRBD1	TRBV5-8	TRBJ2-5	NA	14	CASSPGTGEETQYF	TGTGCCAGCAGCCCGGGGACAGGCGAGGAGACCCAGTACTTC
TRBD2	TRBV6-6	TRBJ2-4	NA	16	CASRATSGGDKNIQYF	TGTGCCAGCAGAGCCACTAGCGGGGGGGACAAAAACATTCAGTACTTC
NA	TRBV2	TRBJ1-3	NA	13	CASSEVSGNTIYF	TGTGCCAGCAGTGAAGTGTCTGGAAACACCATATATTTT
TRBD1	TRBV28	TRBJ2-3	NA	16	CASSLLGQGSTDTQYF	TGTGCCAGCAGTTTACTCGGACAGGGTTCAACAGATACGCAGTATTTT
NA	TRBV7-2	TRBJ2-2	NA	15	CASSQQSANTGELFF	TGTGCCAGCAGTCAACAGAGTGCGAACACCGGGGAGCTGTTTTTT
NA	TRBV2	TRBJ2-3	few	13	CASGGYSTDTQYF	TGTGCCAGCGGGGGGTACAGCACAGATACGCAGTATTTT
NA	TRBV5-1	TRBJ2-7	NA	14	CASSLSRQAAEQYF	TGCGCCAGCAGCTTGTCGCGCCAGGCTGCCGAGCAGTACTTC
NA	TRBV2	TRBJ1-2	few	16	CASSEEGQARLRGYTF	TGTGCCAGCAGTGAAGAGGGGCAGGCGCGGCTCAGGGGCTACACCTTC
TRBD1	TRBV6-1	TRBJ2-7	NA	15	CASSDRTGGKDEQYF	TGTGCCAGCAGTGACAGGACAGGGGGCAAAGACGAGCAGTACTTC
NA	TRBV2	TRBJ1-5	NA	16	CASSQEGTQAGQPQHF	TGTGCCAGCAGTCAAGAAGGGACCCAAGCGGGTCAGCCCCAGCATTTT
TRBD2	TRBV11-3	TRBJ2-3	NA	14	CASSHRGEGDTQYF	TGTGCCAGCAGCCACCGGGGGGAGGGAGATACGCAGTATTTT
NA	TRBV6-6	TRBJ1-1	NA	13	CASTNIGGTEAFF	TGTGCCAGCACCAACATCGGGGGCACTGAAGCTTTCTTT
NA	TRBV6-1	TRBJ2-1	NA	18	CASSAALHSSSGNNEQFF	TGTGCCAGCAGTGCCGCCCTTCACTCTAGTAGCGGAAACAATGAGCAGTTCTTC
NA	TRBV12-2	TRBJ2-5	few	15	CASRPIRGRDGTQYF	TGTGCAAGTCGCCCCATTAGGGGGAGGGATGGGACCCAGTACTTC
NA	TRBV6-5	TRBJ1-6	NA	15	CASSYDGRGASPLHF	TGTGCCAGCAGTTACGACGGCAGGGGAGCTTCACCCCTCCACTTT
NA	TRBV5-3	TRBJ1-1	NA	16	CARSLTGLRSGTEAFF	TGTGCCAGAAGCTTGACAGGGTTGCGTTCGGGCACTGAAGCTTTCTTT
NA	TRBV29-1	TRBJ1-2	once	13	CSVERSRAAGYTF	TGCAGCGTTGAACGGTCCAGGGCTGCTGGCTACACCTTC
TRBD1	TRBV6-5	TRBJ2-5	NA	14	CASSGQGRQETQYF	TGTGCCAGCAGTGGACAGGGGAGGCAAGAGACCCAGTACTTC
NA	TRBV27	TRBJ2-3	NA	14	CASSPQGKTDTQYF	TGTGCCAGCAGCCCGCAGGGAAAAACAGATACGCAGTATTTT
TRBD2	TRBV6-4	TRBJ2-3	NA	16	CASSTVAGDRTDTQYF	TGTGCCAGCAGTACGGTAGCGGGAGACAGGACAGATACGCAGTATTTT
TRBD1	TRBV4-3	TRBJ2-4	NA	19	CASSQGGRGQVKAKNIQYF	TGCGCCAGCAGCCAAGGGGGCAGGGGGCAAGTGAAGGCCAAAAACATTCAGTACTTC
NA	TRBV4-2	TRBJ2-1	NA	18	CASSQEAGGGSSYNEQFF	TGTGCCAGCAGCCAAGAAGCGGGCGGGGGCAGCTCCTACAATGAGCAGTTCTTC
NA	TRBV7-9	TRBJ1-3	once	14	CASTLAGSGNTIYF	TGTGCCAGCACCTTGGCCGGCTCTGGAAACACCATATATTTT
NA	TRBV2	TRBJ2-3	NA	15	CASSGQEGGTDTQYF	TGTGCCAGCAGTGGACAGGAGGGGGGCACAGATACGCAGTATTTT
NA	TRBV15	TRBJ2-3	few	15	CATSRGGAPTDTQYF	TGTGCCACCAGCAGAGGGGGGGCCCCTACAGATACGCAGTATTTT
NA	TRBV19	TRBJ2-5	NA	14	CASSLVRVGETQYF	TGTGCCAGTAGCCTGGTAAGGGTAGGGGAGACCCAGTACTTC
TRBD2	TRBV10-3	TRBJ2-1	NA	16	CAISDPTSGRDNEQFF	TGTGCCATCAGTGATCCGACTAGCGGGAGGGACAATGAGCAGTTCTTC